This TCR beta chain is drawn from a study of identical twins. Trimming took off 6 bases at V and 6 bases at J, with 12 bases between the two ends. The CDR3 has 13 residues. Germline loops: CDR1 MGHDK, CDR2 SYGVNS. MiXCR, applied by TCRdb to the 5' RACE reads, yields one record per CDR3 protein. The top ten hold about 0.27% of the sample, which has 1.5 million to 2 million distinct CDR3 sequences, less than 35% seen once. This clonotype appeared many times. Sequencing input: cord blood. The sequence was collected from a newborn girl in good health. The genes are TRBV25-1 and TRBJ2-1, with D maybe TRBD1 (6 bases). The chain's CDR3 is CASSPPGVNEQFF. The CDR3 DNA follows: TGTGCCAGCAGCCCCCCAGGGGTCAATGAGCAGTTCTTC.